This T cell receptor (beta chain) came from a study of blood T cells in healthy people across ages. This clonotype was counted ten times or more. What it recognizes is unknown. A second about 7 to 12 cycle PCR used barcoded and J-beta primers. TCRdb itself ran the 5' RACE reads through MiXCR, one entry per CDR3 protein. The repertoire has some 1.5 million distinct CDR3 sequences, 28% of them found once; the top ten carry about 8%. General study points: Estimated diversity across one million T cells was deemed an underestimate.

Germline assignment: CDR1 WSHSY and CDR2 SAAADI. The V end was cut by 0 bases, the J end by 1 base, with 8 bases between. The CDR3 is 15 amino acids. V and J are TRBV10-2 and TRBJ2-3; unclear D gene. This TCR was sampled from a young woman in good health. Sample: blood. The CDR3 nucleotides read TGCGCCAGCAGTGAGTCGCCGACTCGCACAGATACGCAGTATTTT. Its protein product is CASSESPTRTDTQYF.